The T cell receptor (beta chain) under discussion was sequenced for a study of blood T cell repertoires in COVID-19 (dated by TCRdb to the early 2020s). Regarding the complete study: Samples covering the acute and convalescent phases of COVID-19 were provided by collaborators in the United States, Italy and Spain. The prospective study material was composed of cDNA or gDNA derived from T cells, B-cell-depleted T cells, or PBMCs. A de-identified subject ID, COVID-19 status, age in years and sex were almost always included in the sample metadata. Samples were obtained from the ongoing ImmuneRACE study (first 160 participants) and from approximately 1,200 subjects provided by 6 global collaborators. The repertoires were made available in a free public database intended to serve as a resource for research on the immune response to SARS-CoV-2. Deeply sampled blood TCRbeta repertoires from subjects exposed to, actively infected with, or recovered from COVID-19 were included in the dataset. Where available, HLA class I and class II types were taken from metadata supplied by the sample provider and were not determined by assay-based typing. Study-level results and caveats: The amount of clinical and demographic metadata varied by source and participant and was provided uncurated.

Taken from cysteine to phenylalanine, the CDR3 has 15 residues. The kept DNA is CDR3 alone, 45 bases in frame from the first base. Trimming at the junction amounts to 3 bases on V and 3 bases on J, and the germline ends lie 15 bases apart. Looking up the germline V gene (reference sequence) yields CDR1 WNHNN and CDR2 SYGVQD. TCRbeta CDR3 regions were amplified from genomic DNA by means of the immunoSEQ Assay, a bias-controlled multiplex PCR. The original methods were these. The number of nucleated cells in each sample was estimated from the amplification of reference gene primers within the assay. To quantify the absolute abundance of each unique TCRbeta CDR3 rearrangement, sequence reads were collapsed and filtered. For each sample, productive Simpson clonality was calculated as the square root of Simpson's diversity index across productive rearrangements. The source is immuneACCESS, and TCRdb retained only in-frame sequences with V and J called. Part of the clones is not carried over; for the studies checked, unresolved V genes explain less than half of this, and the remainder is unexplained. Clonal size and the V and J genes are those of that table, whereas D and trimming came from the DNA. The sample records 150,000 to 200,000 clones, roughly nine tenths of which are singletons. The ten largest clones take up around 3.5% of the sample.

This clone was counted once. Its antigen remains unidentified. No per-base quality is available; no much larger clone lies one base away. Each collaborating institution followed its own protocols to collect whole blood in K2EDTA tubes. For TCRbeta analysis, collaborator samples were shipped as frozen whole blood, as isolated PBMCs, or as DNA extracted from either sample type. The rearrangement combines TRBV10-1 with TRBJ2-7; perhaps TRBD1 is the D gene, with 6 bases matching. The specimen sequenced was peripheral blood. The receptor was derived from a man between 65 and 80 years old with acute or convalescent COVID-19. The nucleotides are TGCGCCAGCAGTGAAAATGGACAGAGGGGCTACGAGCAGTACTTC. This is translated as CASSENGQRGYEQYF.